The T cell receptor beta chain under discussion was sequenced for a study of blood T cell repertoires in COVID-19. Study summary: Sources were T cells, B-cell-depleted T cells, or PBMCs; the material itself was cDNA or gDNA.

The data were produced by immunoSEQ multiplex PCR, yet TCRdb's version contains in-frame clones alone and is incomplete. The table includes 150,000 to 200,000 clones, 70% to 85% detected once. The CDR3 consists of 15 residues. The trim removed 6 bases at V and 0 bases at J, leaving 3 bases unmatched. Germline CDR1 MGHDK, CDR2 SYGVNS. The chain joins TRBV25-1 to TRBJ2-2; TRBD2 aligns across 8 bases. The specimen was peripheral blood. This clonotype was obtained from a human donor with acute or convalescent COVID-19. The donor label of this sample is uncertain. The CDR3 DNA reads TGTGCCAGCAGGTCACTAGCGGCGAACACCGGGGAGCTGTTTTTT. Its protein is CASRSLAANTGELFF.